A single sample is the source of the 25 T cell receptor beta chains below, sequenced in a study of siplizumab effects on memory and regulatory T cells (dated by TCRdb to about 2019). Preparation of the library involved the immunoSEQ multiplex PCR assay. Drawn from immuneACCESS, this table holds only the in-frame rearrangements with V and J called that TCRdb kept. Clones are partly lost; checked studies trace under half to an unresolved V gene and leave the rest unexplained. The sample contains about 110,000 clones, 80% to 95% of them found a single time. Of the sample, under 1.5% is held by the ten largest clones. The sample was CD4+ T cells sorted from blood. These receptors were obtained from a human donor in good health.

This clone was picked up a small number of times. Other nucleotide sequences from this sample produce the same CDR3. The chain couples TRBV9 to TRBJ1-2; D gene unclear. Trimming removed 0 bases from V and 8 bases from J, with 8 bases in between. This CDR3 spans 12 amino acids. Germline CDR1 reads SGDLS; CDR2 reads YYNGEE. CDR3 nucleotides: TGTGCCAGCAGCGTAGACGGGTACGGCTACACCTTC. Its translation is CASSVDGYGYTF.

This chain connects TRBV29-1 to TRBJ1-1; 7 bases agree with TRBD1. The J segment lost 5 bases and the V segment lost 4 bases, leaving 13 bases of the junction unmatched. The CDR3 sequence is 15 residues long. The germline gives CDR1 SQVTM, CDR2 ANQGSEA. The chain's CDR3 is CSVAFWGRGGTEAFF. Written as DNA, the CDR3 is TGCAGCGTTGCGTTTTGGGGCAGGGGGGGAACTGAAGCTTTCTTT. Full variable domain (missing parts from reference TRBV29-1 and TRBJ1-1): SAVISQKPSRDICQRGTSLTIQCQVDSQVTMMFWYRQQPGQSLTLIATANQGSEATYESGFVIDKFPISRPNLTFSTLTVSNMSPEDSSIYLCSVAFWGRGGTEAFFGQGTRLTVV.

The chain carries TRBV10-1 and TRBJ1-2, with TRBD1 identical over 8 bases. The CDR3 has 13 amino acids. The V gene end was trimmed by 5 bases and the J gene end by 6 bases; junction bases not matched to a gene: 5. Germline values: CDR1 WNHNN, CDR2 SYGVQD (reference sequence). The CDR3 region has the DNA TGCGCCAGCAGTTCGGACAGGGAGGATGGCTACACCTTC. This codes for CASSSDREDGYTF.

The V and J genes are TRBV7-9 and TRBJ2-5; D call uncertain. This CDR3 region has 16 residues. The germline V gene has CDR1 SEHNR and CDR2 FQNEAQ (reference sequence). V lost 5 bases to trimming and J lost 5 bases, with 21 bases between them. The CDR3 coding sequence is TGTGCCAGCAGCCCCAGGATAGGATCGCCGATGGAGACCCAGTACTTC. This codes for CASSPRIGSPMETQYF.

The chain couples TRBV2 to TRBJ2-7; D gene unclear. There are 11 residues in the CDR3. Germline V gene lookup returns CDR1 SNHLY and CDR2 FYNNEI. Trimming took 5 bases from V and 5 from J, leaving 7 bases between them. The CDR3 DNA is TGTGCCAGCAGTTCTAGGGACGAGCAGTACTTC. It yields the protein CASSSRDEQYF. Looking up the rest from reference TRBV2 and TRBJ2-7 gives the full variable domain: EPEVTQTPSHQVTQMGQEVILRCVPISNHLYFYWYRQILGQKVEFLVSFYNNEISEKSEIFDDQFSVERPDGSNFTLKIRSTKLEDSAMYFCASSSRDEQYFGPGTRLTVT.

The chain combines TRBV5-4 with TRBJ2-1; D is unclear. Germline V gene lookup returns CDR1 SGHNT and CDR2 YYREEE (reference sequence). The V end lost 1 base, the J end lost 0 bases, and 5 bases lay between the germline ends. The CDR3 runs 14 residues. CDR3 DNA: TGTGCCAGCAGCTTGCTTCCCTCCTACAATGAGCAGTTCTTC. This codes for CASSLLPSYNEQFF.

This clone has only one observation. The chain couples TRBV2 to TRBJ1-3; D is unclear. With 6 bases removed from V and 2 bases from J, the gap between germline ends came to 5 bases. CDR1 is SNHLY, CDR2 FYNNEI, per germline. This CDR3 has 12 residues. DNA for the CDR3: TGTGCCAGCAGCCCTGCTGGAAACACCATATATTTT. It encodes CASSPAGNTIYF. Using reference TRBV2 and TRBJ1-3 for the parts outside the CDR3, the full variable domain is EPEVTQTPSHQVTQMGQEVILRCVPISNHLYFYWYRQILGQKVEFLVSFYNNEISEKSEIFDDQFSVERPDGSNFTLKIRSTKLEDSAMYFCASSPAGNTIYFGEGSWLTVV.

The chain couples TRBV5-1 to TRBJ2-5; 8 positions match TRBD1. The CDR3 is 17 amino acids. V shed 4 bases and J 1 base; nucleotides not matched to a gene: 12. CDR1 SGHRS and CDR2 YFSETQ come from the germline V gene. The CDR3 DNA is TGCGCCAGCAGCCCTAGGACAGGGAGAGGGAGCCAAGAGACCCAGTACTTC. Translation gives CASSPRTGRGSQETQYF.

The chain uses TRBV15 and TRBJ1-4; possible D gene TRBD1, 5 bases. The CDR3 is made up of 15 amino acids. In germline, CDR1 is LNHNV, CDR2 YYDKDF (reference sequence). V lost 2 bases, J lost 5 bases, and 12 bases lay in between. CDR3 DNA: TGTGCCACCAGCAGATCCGGGGGTATGAATGAAAAACTGTTTTTT. Protein: CATSRSGGMNEKLFF.

The chain employs TRBV29-1 and TRBJ2-7; D gene uncertain. There are 11 residues in the CDR3. Germline CDR1 SQVTM, CDR2 ANQGSEA. The V and J ends lost 4 bases and 0 bases respectively, with 4 bases between them. Here the CDR3 reads CSVAVSYEQYF. CDR3 DNA: TGCAGCGTTGCTGTCTCCTACGAGCAGTACTTC.

This clone is a singleton in its sample. The rearrangement joins TRBV5-1 to TRBJ2-2, with D unresolved. The CDR3 has 14 residues. Trimming pared 1 base from V and 5 bases from J, leaving 9 bases between. The germline CDR1 and CDR2 sequences are SGHRS and YFSETQ. CDR3 amino acids: CASSLSVSTGELFF. CDR3 nucleotide sequence: TGCGCCAGCAGCTTGTCTGTTTCTACCGGGGAGCTGTTTTTT.

J is TRBJ2-2 and V is TRBV5-1, with no clear D. CDR1 is SGHRS and CDR2 is YFSETQ in the germline V gene. The ends were cut back, 2 bases at V and 8 bases at J, with 7 bases in the middle. This CDR3 is built from 12 residues. The CDR3 loop reads CASSFLEGELFF. Here the CDR3 DNA reads TGCGCCAGCAGCTTCTTGGAGGGGGAGCTGTTTTTT.

This chain uses TRBV6-6 with TRBJ2-5, with 7 nucleotides matching TRBD2. Germline CDR1 is MNHNY and CDR2 is SVGAGI (reference sequence). J lost 5 bases, V lost 7 bases, and 7 bases had no gene match. The CDR3 loop spans 13 amino acids. As DNA, the CDR3 is TGTGCCAGCACGCAGACTAGCCCGGAGACCCAGTACTTC. Amino acid sequence: CASTQTSPETQYF.

The chain recombines TRBV19 with TRBJ2-7; D may match TRBD1 or TRBD2 (5 bases each). The V end was cut by 4 bases, the J end by 2 bases, with 15 bases between. The CDR3 is 15 amino acids. Per germline, CDR1 LNHDA and CDR2 SQIVND (reference sequence). The CDR3 nucleotides are TGTGCCAGTAGTAACCAACCGGGACCCACCTACGAGCAGTACTTC. Its protein is CASSNQPGPTYEQYF. Complete variable domain (other parts from reference TRBV19 and TRBJ2-7): DGGITQSPKYLFRKEGQNVTLSCEQNLNHDAMYWYRQDPGQGLRLIYYSQIVNDFQKGDIAEGYSVSREKKESFPLTVTSAQKNPTAFYLCASSNQPGPTYEQYFGPGTRLTVT.

The V call is TRBV14, the J call TRBJ2-7; tentative D call: TRBD2 (5 bases). CDR3 length equals 15 residues. From germline, CDR1 is SGHDN and CDR2 FVKESK. The V end was cut by 0 bases, the J end by 2 bases, with 11 bases between. CDR3 sequence reads: CASSQDPSGAYEQYF. Written as DNA, the CDR3 is TGTGCCAGCAGCCAAGATCCCAGCGGAGCCTACGAGCAGTACTTC.

The V and J genes are TRBV5-1 and TRBJ1-2, with 8 bases that match TRBD1. V was clipped by 4 bases and J by 2 bases; unmatched bases: 4. This CDR3 region has 14 residues. The germline gives CDR1 SGHRS, CDR2 YFSETQ. CDR3 amino acids: CASSVDRVNYGYTF. In DNA, the CDR3 is TGCGCCAGCAGCGTGGACAGGGTCAACTATGGCTACACCTTC.

The gene calls are TRBV7-2 and TRBJ1-5, with 8 bases aligning to TRBD1. J was trimmed by 3 bases and V by 5 bases; bases with no gene match: 3. Germline assignment: CDR1 SGHTA and CDR2 FQGNSA. This CDR3 is built from 14 residues. CDR3 sequence (DNA): TGTGCCAGCAGCGCGGACAGGGTCAATCAGCCCCAGCATTTT. It is translated as CASSADRVNQPQHF. Variable domain in full (rest from reference TRBV7-2 and TRBJ1-5): GAGVSQSPSNKVTEKGKDVELRCDPISGHTALYWYRQSLGQGLEFLIYFQGNSAPDKSGLPSDRFSAERTGGSVSTLTIQRTQQEDSAVYLCASSADRVNQPQHFGDGTRLSIL.

The genes are TRBV6-5 and TRBJ1-1; D unclear. V lost 1 base and J lost 10, with 13 bases in between. CDR1 is MNHEY and CDR2 is SVGAGI in the germline V gene. CDR3 size: 13 residues. The CDR3 spells CASSYLLGRPAFF. As DNA, the CDR3 is TGTGCCAGCAGTTACTTACTAGGCCGGCCAGCTTTCTTT.

The chain joins TRBV6-5 to TRBJ2-7; no clear D. The CDR3 consists of 13 residues. Trimming pared 0 bases from V and 2 bases from J, leaving 5 bases between. CDR1 and CDR2 (germline): MNHEY, SVGAGI. CDR3 sequence: CASSYSNTYEQYF. CDR3 nucleotide sequence: TGTGCCAGCAGTTACTCGAACACCTACGAGCAGTACTTC.

This sequence joins TRBV7-2 and TRBJ2-7; D ambiguous. This CDR3 spans 13 amino acids. CDR1 is SGHTA and CDR2 is FQGNSA in the germline V gene. V was cut by 1 base and J by 3 bases, with 7 bases left in between. The CDR3 loop reads CASSLGRNYEQYF. The CDR3, as DNA: TGTGCCAGCAGCTTAGGAAGGAACTACGAGCAGTACTTC.

The V gene is TRBV9, the J gene TRBJ2-1, with D possibly matching TRBD1 (6 bases). V lost 0 bases, J lost 0 bases, and 10 bases lay in between. The CDR3 is 16 amino acids. Germline V gene sequence: CDR1 SGDLS, CDR2 YYNGEE. CDR3 in DNA: TGTGCCAGCAGCGTAGCGGGACAAAGCTCCTACAATGAGCAGTTCTTC. Protein product: CASSVAGQSSYNEQFF. Full variable domain (outside the CDR3, taken from reference TRBV9 and TRBJ2-1): DSGVTQTPKHLITATGQRVTLRCSPRSGDLSVYWYQQSLDQGLQFLIQYYNGEERAKGNILERFSAQQFPDLHSELNLSSLELGDSALYFCASSVAGQSSYNEQFFGPGTRLTVL.

This clone was observed once. The chain combines TRBV9 with TRBJ1-3; D remains ambiguous. The ends were cut back, 2 bases at V and 0 bases at J, with 9 bases in the middle. Germline V gene sequence: CDR1 SGDLS, CDR2 YYNGEE. CDR3 length: 15 amino acids. CDR3 in amino acids: CASSVGGSSGNTIYF. CDR3 sequence (DNA): TGTGCCAGCAGCGTTGGCGGGTCCTCTGGAAACACCATATATTTT.

This clone was seen a handful of times. This chain links TRBV5-4 with TRBJ1-2, with 12 bases fitting TRBD1. V was pared by 3 bases and J by 5 bases, with 11 bases of the junction left unmatched. The CDR3 is 17 amino acids. Germline V gives CDR1 SGHNT, CDR2 YYREEE (reference sequence). CDR3 protein: CASSSPGQGALLYGYTF. CDR3 DNA sequence: TGTGCCAGCAGCTCACCGGGACAGGGGGCCCTCCTTTATGGCTACACCTTC.

This rearrangement joins TRBV5-6 to TRBJ1-6, with 7 positions matching TRBD1. Trimming at V came to 5 bases and at J to 5 bases, leaving 10 bases not matched to a gene. Germline V gives CDR1 SGHDT, CDR2 YYEEEE. This CDR3 comprises 16 residues. CDR3 region: CASRAKWGTDNSPLHF. CDR3 in DNA: TGTGCCAGCAGAGCAAAGTGGGGGACAGATAATTCACCCCTCCACTTT.

The chain couples TRBV5-1 to TRBJ1-3; possibly TRBD1 for D (5 bases). Trimming pared 4 bases from V and 0 bases from J, leaving 11 bases between. Germline-derived CDR1 and CDR2 are SGHRS and YFSETQ. CDR3 length: 15 amino acids. The CDR3 region has the DNA TGCGCCAGCAGCGTTGACAGCCTCTCTGGAAACACCATATATTTT. Protein sequence: CASSVDSLSGNTIYF.